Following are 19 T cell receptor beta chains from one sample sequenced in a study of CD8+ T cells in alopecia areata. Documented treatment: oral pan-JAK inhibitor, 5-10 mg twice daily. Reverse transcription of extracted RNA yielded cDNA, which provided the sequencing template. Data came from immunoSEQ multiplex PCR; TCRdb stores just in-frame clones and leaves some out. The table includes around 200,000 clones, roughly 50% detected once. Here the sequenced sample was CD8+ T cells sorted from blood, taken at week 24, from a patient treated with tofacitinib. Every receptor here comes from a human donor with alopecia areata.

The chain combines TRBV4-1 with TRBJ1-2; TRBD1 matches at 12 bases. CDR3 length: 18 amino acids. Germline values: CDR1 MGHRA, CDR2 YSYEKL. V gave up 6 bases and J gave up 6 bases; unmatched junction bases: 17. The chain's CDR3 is CASSHYLAGTGGFDGYTF. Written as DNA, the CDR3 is TGCGCCAGCAGTCATTACCTTGCCGGGACAGGGGGCTTTGATGGCTACACCTTC.

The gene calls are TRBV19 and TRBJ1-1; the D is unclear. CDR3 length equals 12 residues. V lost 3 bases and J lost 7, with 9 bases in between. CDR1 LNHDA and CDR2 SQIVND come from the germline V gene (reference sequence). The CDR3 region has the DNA TGTGCCAGTAGTATGGGCCAAAATGAAGCTTTCTTT. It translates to CASSMGQNEAFF. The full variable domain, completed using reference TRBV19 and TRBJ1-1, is DGGITQSPKYLFRKEGQNVTLSCEQNLNHDAMYWYRQDPGQGLRLIYYSQIVNDFQKGDIAEGYSVSREKKESFPLTVTSAQKNPTAFYLCASSMGQNEAFFGQGTRLTVV.

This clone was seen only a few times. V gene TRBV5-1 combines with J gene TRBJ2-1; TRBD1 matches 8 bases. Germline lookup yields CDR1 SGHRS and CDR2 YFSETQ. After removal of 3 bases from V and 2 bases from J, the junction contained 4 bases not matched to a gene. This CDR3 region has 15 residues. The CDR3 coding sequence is TGCGCCAGCAGCTCCCCGGGACAGGCCTACAATGAGCAGTTCTTC. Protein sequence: CASSSPGQAYNEQFF.

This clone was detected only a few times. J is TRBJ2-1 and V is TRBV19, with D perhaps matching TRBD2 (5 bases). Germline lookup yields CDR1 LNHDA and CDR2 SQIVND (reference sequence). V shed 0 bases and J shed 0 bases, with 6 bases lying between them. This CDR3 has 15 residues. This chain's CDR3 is CASSIEGSSYNEQFF. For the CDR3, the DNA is TGTGCCAGTAGTATAGAAGGGAGCTCCTACAATGAGCAGTTCTTC.

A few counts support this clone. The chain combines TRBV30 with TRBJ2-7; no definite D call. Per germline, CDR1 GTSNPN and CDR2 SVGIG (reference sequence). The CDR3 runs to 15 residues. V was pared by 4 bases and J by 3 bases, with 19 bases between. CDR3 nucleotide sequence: TGTGCCTGGACCAAGGCTGAGTCCATGGGCTACGAGCAGTACTTC. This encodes CAWTKAESMGYEQYF.

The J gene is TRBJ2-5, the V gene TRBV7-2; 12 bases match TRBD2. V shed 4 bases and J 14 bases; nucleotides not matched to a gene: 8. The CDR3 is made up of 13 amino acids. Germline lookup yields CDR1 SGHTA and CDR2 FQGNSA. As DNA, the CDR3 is TGTGCCAGCAGCTCCTCGACTAGCGGGGGCCTATACTTC. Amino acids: CASSSSTSGGLYF.

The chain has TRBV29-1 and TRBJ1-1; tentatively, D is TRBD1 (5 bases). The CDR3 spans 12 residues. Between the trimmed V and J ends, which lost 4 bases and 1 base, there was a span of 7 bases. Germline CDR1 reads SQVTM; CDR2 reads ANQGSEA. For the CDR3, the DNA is TGCAGCGTTGTTAGGGGGAACACTGAAGCTTTCTTT. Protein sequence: CSVVRGNTEAFF.

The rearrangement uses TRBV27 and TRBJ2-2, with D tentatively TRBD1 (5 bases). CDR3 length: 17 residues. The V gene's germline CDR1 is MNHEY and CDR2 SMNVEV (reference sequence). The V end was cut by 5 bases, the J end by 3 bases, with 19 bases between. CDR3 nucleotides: TGTGCCAGCAGTCTTAGGGGCAGGGTCATGGACACCGGGGAGCTGTTTTTT. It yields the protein CASSLRGRVMDTGELFF.

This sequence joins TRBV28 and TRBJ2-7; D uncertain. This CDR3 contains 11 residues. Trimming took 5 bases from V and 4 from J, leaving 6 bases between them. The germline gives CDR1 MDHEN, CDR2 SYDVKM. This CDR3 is CASSKGYEQYF. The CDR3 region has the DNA TGTGCCAGCAGTAAGGGTTACGAGCAGTACTTC.

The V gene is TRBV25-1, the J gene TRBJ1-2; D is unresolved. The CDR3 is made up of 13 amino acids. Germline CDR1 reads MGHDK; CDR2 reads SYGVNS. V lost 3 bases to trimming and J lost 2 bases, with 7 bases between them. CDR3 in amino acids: CASSDRSNYGYTF. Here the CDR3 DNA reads TGTGCCAGCAGTGACAGGTCGAACTATGGCTACACCTTC.

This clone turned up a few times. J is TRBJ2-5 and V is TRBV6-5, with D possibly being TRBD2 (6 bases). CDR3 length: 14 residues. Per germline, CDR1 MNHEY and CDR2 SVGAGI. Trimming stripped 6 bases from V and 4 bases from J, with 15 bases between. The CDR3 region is CASSPVEGTETQYF. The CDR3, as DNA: TGTGCCAGCAGCCCGGTGGAGGGGACAGAGACCCAGTACTTC.

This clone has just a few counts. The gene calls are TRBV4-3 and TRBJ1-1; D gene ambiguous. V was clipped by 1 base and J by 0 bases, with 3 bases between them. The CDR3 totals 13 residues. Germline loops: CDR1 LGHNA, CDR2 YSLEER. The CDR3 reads CASSQAMNTEAFF. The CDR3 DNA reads TGCGCCAGCAGCCAAGCCATGAACACTGAAGCTTTCTTT.

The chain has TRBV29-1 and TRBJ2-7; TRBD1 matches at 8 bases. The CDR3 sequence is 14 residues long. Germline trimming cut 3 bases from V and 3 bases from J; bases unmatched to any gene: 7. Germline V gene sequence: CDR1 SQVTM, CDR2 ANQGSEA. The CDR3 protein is CSVEITDRGYEQYF. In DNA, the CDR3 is TGCAGCGTTGAGATTACTGACAGGGGCTACGAGCAGTACTTC.

CDR3 sequence: CASGTYEQYF. The CDR3 nucleotides are TGTGCCAGCGGGACCTACGAGCAGTACTTC. The V and J genes are TRBV25-1 and TRBJ2-7; D is undetermined. Germline loops: CDR1 MGHDK, CDR2 SYGVNS. There are 10 residues in the CDR3. Between the trimmed V and J ends, which lost 8 bases and 2 bases, there was a span of 4 bases.

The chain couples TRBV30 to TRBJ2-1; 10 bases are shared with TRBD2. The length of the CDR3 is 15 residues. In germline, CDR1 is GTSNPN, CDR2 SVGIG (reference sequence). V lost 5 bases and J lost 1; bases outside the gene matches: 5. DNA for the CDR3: TGTGCCTGGGACGGTAGCGGGGGGTCCTACAATGAGCAGTTCTTC. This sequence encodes CAWDGSGGSYNEQFF. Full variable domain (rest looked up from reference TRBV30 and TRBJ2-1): SQTIHQWPATLVQPVGSPLSLECTVEGTSNPNLYWYRQAAGRGLQLLFYSVGIGQISSEVPQNLSASRPQDRQFILSSKKLLLSDSGFYLCAWDGSGGSYNEQFFGPGTRLTVL.

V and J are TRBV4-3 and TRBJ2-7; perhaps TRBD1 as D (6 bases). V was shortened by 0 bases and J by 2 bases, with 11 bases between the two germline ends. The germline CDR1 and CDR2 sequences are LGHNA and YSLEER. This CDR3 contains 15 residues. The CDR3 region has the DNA TGCGCCAGCAGCCAAGATCCCGGACAGCCCTACGAGCAGTACTTC. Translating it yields CASSQDPGQPYEQYF.

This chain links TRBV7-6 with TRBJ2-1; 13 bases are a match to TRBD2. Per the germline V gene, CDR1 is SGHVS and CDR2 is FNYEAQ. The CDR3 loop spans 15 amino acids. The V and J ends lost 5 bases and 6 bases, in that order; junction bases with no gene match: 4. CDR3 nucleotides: TGTGCCAGCAGCCCGAGGACTAGCGGGGGCAATGAGCAGTTCTTC. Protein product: CASSPRTSGGNEQFF.

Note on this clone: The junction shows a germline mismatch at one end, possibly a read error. For the CDR3, the DNA is TGTGCCAGCGGTGATAGCGGGGGCTCCTCCTACGAGCAGTACTTC. It is translated as CASGDSGGSSYEQYF. The chain uses TRBV2 and TRBJ2-7; 9 positions agree with TRBD2. CDR1 is SNHLY, CDR2 FYNNEI, per germline. The CDR3 consists of 15 residues.

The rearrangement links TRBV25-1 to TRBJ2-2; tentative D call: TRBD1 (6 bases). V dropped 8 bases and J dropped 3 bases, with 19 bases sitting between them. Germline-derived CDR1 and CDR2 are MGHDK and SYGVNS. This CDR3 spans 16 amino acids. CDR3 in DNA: TGTGCCAGCTTCGGCCCCATAACAGGGTACACCGGGGAGCTGTTTTTT. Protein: CASFGPITGYTGELFF.